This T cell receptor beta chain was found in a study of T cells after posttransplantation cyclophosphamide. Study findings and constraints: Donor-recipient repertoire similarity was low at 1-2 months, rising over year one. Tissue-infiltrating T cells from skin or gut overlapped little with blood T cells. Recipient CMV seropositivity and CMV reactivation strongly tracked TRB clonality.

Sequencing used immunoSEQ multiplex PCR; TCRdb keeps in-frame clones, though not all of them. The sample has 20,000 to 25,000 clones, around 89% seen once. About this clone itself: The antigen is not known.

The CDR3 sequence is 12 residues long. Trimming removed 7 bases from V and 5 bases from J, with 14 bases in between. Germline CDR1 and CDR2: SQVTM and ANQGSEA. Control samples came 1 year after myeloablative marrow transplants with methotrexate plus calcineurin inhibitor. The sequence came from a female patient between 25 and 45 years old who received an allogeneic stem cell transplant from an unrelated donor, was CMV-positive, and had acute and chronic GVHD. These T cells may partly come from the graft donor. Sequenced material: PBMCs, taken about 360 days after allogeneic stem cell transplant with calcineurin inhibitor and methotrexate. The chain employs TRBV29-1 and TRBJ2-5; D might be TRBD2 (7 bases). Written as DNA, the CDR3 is TGCAGCGCCCGCGAGGGGGGGGAGACCCAGTACTTC. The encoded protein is CSAREGGETQYF.